The 12 T cell receptor beta chains reported below all come from one sample, sequenced in a study of early T cells in non-severe SARS-CoV-2 infection. TCRdb reprocessed the 5' RACE reads with MiXCR, giving one entry per CDR3 protein. The sample includes 50,000 to 55,000 distinct CDR3 sequences, around 10% of them seen just once. Sequenced: whole blood. The receptor set was obtained from an adult who was a healthcare worker with PCR-confirmed SARS-CoV-2 infection or an uninfected control (not recorded which).

This clonotype was recorded many times. The CDR3 is CASSSIGTSGRAWNEQFF. CDR3 DNA: TGTGCCAGCAGCTCGATTGGGACTAGCGGGAGGGCCTGGAATGAGCAGTTCTTC. This chain connects TRBV7-8 to TRBJ2-1; 16 positions match TRBD2. The length of the CDR3 is 18 residues. CDR1 and CDR2 (germline): SGHVS, FQNEAQ. V trimming: 4 bases; J trimming: 7 bases; junction bases outside the gene matches: 10. Based on the CDR3 plus reference TRBV7-8 and TRBJ2-1, the full variable domain is GAGVSQSPRYKVAKRGQDVALRCDPISGHVSLFWYQQALGQGPEFLTYFQNEAQLDKSGLPSDRFFAERPEGSVSTLKIQRTQQEDSAVYLCASSSIGTSGRAWNEQFFGPGTRLTVL.

This clonotype has ten or more counts. The chain recombines TRBV29-1 with TRBJ2-1, with 11 positions matching TRBD2. The CDR3 has 14 amino acids. The ends lost 5 bases at V and 6 bases at J; junction bases unmatched: 6. Per germline, CDR1 SQVTM and CDR2 ANQGSEA. The CDR3: CSVIAGGTRNEQFF. DNA of the CDR3: TGCAGCGTTATAGCGGGAGGGACACGCAATGAGCAGTTCTTC.

This clonotype was observed at least ten times. The gene calls are TRBV7-9 and TRBJ1-6, with D maybe TRBD1 (6 bases). V lost 2 bases and J 7 bases, leaving 12 bases between the germline ends. Germline V lookup: CDR1 SEHNR, CDR2 FQNEAQ (reference sequence). This CDR3 has 15 residues. CDR3 amino acids: CASSLRGDANSPLHF. In DNA form, the CDR3 reads TGTGCCAGCAGCTTAAGGGGGGACGCCAATTCACCCCTCCACTTT. The variable domain in full, with the rest retrieved from reference TRBV7-9 and TRBJ1-6, is DTGVSQNPRHKITKRGQNVTFRCDPISEHNRLYWYRQTLGQGPEFLTYFQNEAQLEKSRLLSDRFSAERPKGSFSTLEIQRTEQGDSAMYLCASSLRGDANSPLHFGNGTRLTVT.

The sample holds a few counts of this clonotype. J is TRBJ2-7 and V is TRBV27; 7 bases are shared with TRBD2. The CDR3 sequence is 15 residues long. V lost 4 bases, J lost 2 bases, and 8 bases stayed unmatched. From germline, CDR1 is MNHEY and CDR2 SMNVEV (reference sequence). CDR3 sequence reads: CASSSSMAGAYEQYF. For the CDR3, the DNA is TGTGCCAGCAGTTCATCCATGGCGGGGGCCTACGAGCAGTACTTC.

This clonotype was counted many times. This chain links TRBV12-3 or TRBV12-4 with TRBJ2-7, with D possibly matching TRBD1 (5 bases). Trimming cost V 6 bases and J 1 base, with 10 bases left between them. This CDR3 is 13 amino acids long. The CDR3 loop reads CASRPDTSYEQYF. The CDR3 bases are TGTGCCAGCAGGCCGGACACGTCCTACGAGCAGTACTTC.

This clonotype was seen many times. This chain connects TRBV27 to TRBJ1-5, with TRBD1 identical over 7 bases. The CDR3 has 15 residues. Germline-derived CDR1 and CDR2 are MNHEY and SMNVEV (reference sequence). Unmatched junction bases numbered 9, after V lost 6 bases and J lost 4 bases. DNA for the CDR3: TGTGCCAGCAGCGCAGGGGGGACGACAAATCAGCCCCAGCATTTT. It codes for CASSAGGTTNQPQHF.

This clonotype was recorded at least ten times. V is TRBV5-1 and J is TRBJ2-3, with D hard to call. Trimming took off 4 bases at V and 2 bases at J, with 14 bases between the two ends. Germline loops: CDR1 SGHRS, CDR2 YFSETQ. This CDR3 has 15 amino acids. The chain's CDR3 is CASSASRRNTDTQYF. The CDR3 coding sequence is TGCGCCAGCAGCGCTTCGAGGCGTAACACAGATACGCAGTATTTT.

This chain links TRBV7-8 with TRBJ1-6, with TRBD1 matching over 7 bases. This CDR3 has 15 amino acids. The trim removed 5 bases at V and 10 bases at J, leaving 11 bases unmatched. Per the germline V gene, CDR1 is SGHVS and CDR2 is FQNEAQ. The CDR3 here is CASSPTTGLGSPLHF. The CDR3 bases are TGTGCCAGCAGCCCTACGACAGGGCTAGGGTCACCCCTCCACTTT. The full variable domain, its missing parts supplied by reference TRBV7-8 and TRBJ1-6, is GAGVSQSPRYKVAKRGQDVALRCDPISGHVSLFWYQQALGQGPEFLTYFQNEAQLDKSGLPSDRFFAERPEGSVSTLKIQRTQQEDSAVYLCASSPTTGLGSPLHFGNGTRLTVT.

The chain carries TRBV20-1 and TRBJ2-1; 12 bases align to TRBD1. The CDR3 loop spans 18 amino acids. V shed 1 base and J 2 bases; nucleotides not matched to a gene: 9. Germline V lookup: CDR1 DFQATT, CDR2 SNEGSKA (reference sequence). The CDR3 loop reads CSARVGQGASTTYNEQFF. The CDR3 DNA sequence: TGCAGTGCTAGAGTGGGACAGGGGGCTTCAACCACCTACAATGAGCAGTTCTTC.

There are many counts of this clonotype. V usage is TRBV15 and J usage is TRBJ1-2; D unclear. Trimming took 5 bases from V and 8 from J, leaving 15 bases between them. The CDR3 consists of 13 residues. The germline gives CDR1 LNHNV, CDR2 YYDKDF (reference sequence). This chain's CDR3 is CATSGSGIDGYTF. For the CDR3, the DNA is TGTGCCACCAGCGGTTCGGGGATCGACGGCTACACCTTC.

The rearrangement links TRBV7-2 to TRBJ2-5; D not certain. The CDR3 runs 12 residues. V was shortened by 5 bases and J by 2 bases, with 6 bases between the two germline ends. Germline CDR1 SGHTA, CDR2 FQGNSA. CDR3 sequence (DNA): TGTGCCAGCAGCCCGACTCAAGAGACCCAGTACTTC. It codes for CASSPTQETQYF. The entire variable domain, with the rest obtained from reference TRBV7-2 and TRBJ2-5, is as follows: GAGVSQSPSNKVTEKGKDVELRCDPISGHTALYWYRQSLGQGLEFLIYFQGNSAPDKSGLPSDRFSAERTGGSVSTLTIQRTQQEDSAVYLCASSPTQETQYFGPGTRLLVL.

This clonotype was found many times. The chain joins TRBV28 to TRBJ1-2; D is possibly TRBD1 (6 bases). V lost 3 bases, J lost 4 bases, and 9 bases lay in between. The CDR3 has 13 residues. Germline assignment: CDR1 MDHEN and CDR2 SYDVKM. DNA of the CDR3: TGTGCCAGCAGTTTGGACAGATCCTATGGCTACACCTTC. It specifies CASSLDRSYGYTF.